This TCR beta chain came from a study of cytomegalovirus exposure and HLA in healthy donors. Primers included in the PCR were 60 Vbeta and 13 Jbeta primers. The assay was immunoSEQ multiplex PCR, and TCRdb's table has in-frame clones only and misses some. The sample includes about 160,000 clones, roughly four fifths seen only once; the top ten take around 2.6%. CDR3 length equals 12 residues. In germline, CDR1 is MNHEY, CDR2 SVGAGI. The germline V and J ends were trimmed by 4 bases and 8 bases, with 11 bases remaining between them. Input material: PBMCs. This chain uses TRBV6-5 with TRBJ1-2; D is uncertain. The clonotype comes from a female donor in good health and CMV-seronegative. CDR3 in amino acids: CASSSSVQGYTF. CDR3 DNA: TGTGCCAGCAGTTCTTCAGTACAGGGCTACACCTTC.